A selection of T cell receptor beta chains follows, all from one sample in a study of cytomegalovirus exposure and HLA in healthy donors. Using immunoSEQ multiplex PCR, the repertoire was profiled, and TCRdb retains in-frame clones only, with some absent. Among around 100,000 clones listed, 70% to 85% were seen once. Material: PBMCs. The receptors stem from a woman aged 18-29 years in good health and CMV-seronegative. The CDR3 runs from the conserved cysteine through the conserved F or W. The D gene is left open where the match is weak.

v_call,d_call,cdr3_length,cdr3_aa
TRBV19,TRBD1,15,CASSMRQGALGELFF
TRBV6-4,TRBD2,13,CASSDVAGDEQYF
TRBV5-4,-,16,CASSSLGSGPFNGYTF
TRBV4-1,-,17,CASSQDQGQYLAYEQYF
TRBV10-3,-,14,CAISESSGNSPLHF
TRBV6-5,TRBD1,14,CASSSTGSQETQYF
TRBV7-8,TRBD1,16,CASSLRTGTGVEKLFF
TRBV4-3,-,14,CASSQAGGARGYTF
TRBV10-2,-,13,CASSESRGNEAFF
TRBV7-2,-,14,CASSLDTRDGELFF
TRBV4-3,-,14,CASSHSSRNTEAFF
TRBV5-1,-,16,CASSLWESSSGNTIYF
TRBV4-3,TRBD2,17,CASSRKKSGRETGELFF
TRBV28,TRBD1,15,CASTTDRGLGNTIYF
TRBV7-2,-,15,CASSLGFVGGTEAFF
TRBV5-1,-,15,CASSPDGFKADGYTF